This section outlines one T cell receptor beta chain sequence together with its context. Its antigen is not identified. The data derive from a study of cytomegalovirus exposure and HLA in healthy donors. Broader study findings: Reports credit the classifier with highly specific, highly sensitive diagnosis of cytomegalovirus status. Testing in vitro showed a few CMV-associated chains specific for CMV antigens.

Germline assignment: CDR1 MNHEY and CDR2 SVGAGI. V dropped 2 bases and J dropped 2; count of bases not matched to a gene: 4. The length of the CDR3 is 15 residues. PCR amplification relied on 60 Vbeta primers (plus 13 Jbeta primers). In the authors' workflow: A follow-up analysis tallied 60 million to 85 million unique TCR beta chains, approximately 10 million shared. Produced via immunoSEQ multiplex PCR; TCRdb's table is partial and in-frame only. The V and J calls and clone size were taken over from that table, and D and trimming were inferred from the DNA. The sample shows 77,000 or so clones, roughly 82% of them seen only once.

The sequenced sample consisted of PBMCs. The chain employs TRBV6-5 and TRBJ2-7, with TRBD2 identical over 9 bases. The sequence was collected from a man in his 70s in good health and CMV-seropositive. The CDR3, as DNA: TGTGCCAGCAGTTACACGACTAGCGGACCCTACGAGCAGTACTTC. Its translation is CASSYTTSGPYEQYF.